The 23 T cell receptor beta chains below all came from one sample that was sequenced in a study of blood T cell repertoires in COVID-19 (dated by TCRdb to the early 2020s). Library creation used the immunoSEQ multiplex PCR assay. TCRdb took over this immuneACCESS table, retaining in-frame rearrangements with V and J assigned. Such tables are incomplete; in checked studies, under half of the missing clones stem from an unresolved V gene, and the remainder is unexplained. This sample is represented by around 41,000 clones; over 80% of them were singletons. The top ten constitute roughly 14% of the sample. Specimen: peripheral blood. These receptors all come from a woman aged 25 to 39 in a cohort sampled during active COVID-19.

The rearrangement uses TRBV28 and TRBJ2-2, with D unresolved. Germline V gene sequence: CDR1 MDHEN, CDR2 SYDVKM. The CDR3 runs to 12 residues. Trimming removed 3 bases from V and 4 bases from J, with 3 bases in between. CDR3 residues: CASSFLTGELFF. The CDR3 DNA is TGTGCCAGCAGTTTTCTCACCGGGGAGCTGTTTTTT.

The chain links TRBV18 to TRBJ2-1; TRBD2 agrees at 8 bases. The V gene's germline CDR1 is KGHSH and CDR2 LQKENI. The CDR3 spans 15 residues. J was trimmed by 4 bases and V by 3 bases; bases with no gene match: 5. The CDR3 sequence: CASSPLGLGYNEQFF. The DNA of the CDR3 is TGTGCCAGCTCACCTTTGGGACTAGGGTACAATGAGCAGTTCTTC.

J is TRBJ2-1 and V is TRBV10-3; 11 bases fit TRBD2. Germline V gene lookup returns CDR1 ENHRY and CDR2 SYGVKD. The V gene end was trimmed by 9 bases and the J gene end by 3 bases; junction bases not matched to a gene: 4. CDR3 size: 14 residues. CDR3 nucleotides: TGTGCCATTACCGGGACTAGCGGCTACAATGAGCAGTTCTTC. Translation gives CAITGTSGYNEQFF.

The V gene is TRBV28, the J gene TRBJ2-2; no reliable D call. Germline V lookup: CDR1 MDHEN, CDR2 SYDVKM. Deletions cut 7 bases from V and 3 bases from J, with 9 bases between. The CDR3 runs 13 residues. CDR3 in DNA: TGTGCCAGCACCACGACATACACCGGGGAGCTGTTTTTT. This encodes CASTTTYTGELFF. Filled out from reference TRBV28 and TRBJ2-2, the complete variable domain reads DVKVTQSSRYLVKRTGEKVFLECVQDMDHENMFWYRQDPGLGLRLIYFSYDVKMKEKGDIPEGYSVSREKKERFSLILESASTNQTSMYLCASTTTYTGELFFGEGSRLTVL.

This chain links TRBV7-9 with TRBJ2-7; D is perhaps TRBD1 (6 bases). Trimming shortened V by 5 bases and J by 2 bases, and 16 bases separated the two germline ends. The CDR3 extends over 15 amino acids. In germline, CDR1 is SEHNR, CDR2 FQNEAQ (reference sequence). This CDR3 is CASSTLRTEAYEQYF. The CDR3 coding sequence is TGTGCCAGCAGCACACTTCGGACAGAAGCCTACGAGCAGTACTTC.

This CDR3 reads CASSFGGRTDTQYF. The CDR3 nucleotides read TGTGCCAGCAGCTTTGGCGGGAGGACAGATACGCAGTATTTT. The chain carries TRBV5-6 and TRBJ2-3, with TRBD2 identical over 8 bases. This CDR3 is built from 14 residues. V gave up 2 bases and J gave up 3 bases; unmatched junction bases: 2. Germline V gene data show CDR1 as SGHDT and CDR2 as YYEEEE.

The chain is built from TRBV20-1 and TRBJ1-5, with 9 nucleotides matching TRBD1. J was trimmed by 15 bases and V by 3 bases; bases with no gene match: 6. From germline, CDR1 is DFQATT and CDR2 SNEGSKA (reference sequence). This CDR3 is built from 11 residues. CDR3 protein: CSARGDRVPHF. The CDR3 DNA reads TGCAGTGCTAGGGGGGACAGGGTTCCGCATTTT.

The chain joins TRBV30 to TRBJ1-5, with a weak D call TRBD1 (6 bases). The germline V and J ends were trimmed by 0 bases and 2 bases, with 11 bases remaining between them. This CDR3 comprises 15 residues. Germline assignment: CDR1 GTSNPN and CDR2 SVGIG (reference sequence). The CDR3 DNA reads as TGTGCCTGGAGTGTGGGGGGGCCGGGCAATCAGCCCCAGCATTTT. As protein: CAWSVGGPGNQPQHF.

The chain carries TRBV19 and TRBJ1-2; 9 bases match TRBD1. The V and J ends lost 4 bases and 1 base, in that order; junction bases with no gene match: 4. The CDR3 is 15 amino acids. The germline gives CDR1 LNHDA, CDR2 SQIVND (reference sequence). CDR3 loop: CASSTSDRGNYGYTF. CDR3 coding DNA: TGTGCCAGTAGTACCTCGGACAGGGGTAACTATGGCTACACCTTC. Complete variable domain (other parts from reference TRBV19 and TRBJ1-2): DGGITQSPKYLFRKEGQNVTLSCEQNLNHDAMYWYRQDPGQGLRLIYYSQIVNDFQKGDIAEGYSVSREKKESFPLTVTSAQKNPTAFYLCASSTSDRGNYGYTFGSGTRLTVV.

The V and J genes are TRBV4-2 and TRBJ1-2, with a weak D call TRBD1 (6 bases). Germline V gives CDR1 LGHNA, CDR2 YNFKEQ. This CDR3 contains 15 residues. Trimming removed 1 base from V and 4 bases from J, with 13 bases in between. CDR3 nucleotides: TGTGCCAGCAGCCAAGGACAGGCCCCCGTCTATGGCTACACCTTC. Its protein is CASSQGQAPVYGYTF.

The chain recombines TRBV6-6 with TRBJ2-1; 7 bases are a match to TRBD2. V gave up 3 bases and J gave up 5 bases; unmatched junction bases: 4. Germline V lookup: CDR1 MNHNY, CDR2 SVGAGI (reference sequence). This CDR3 spans 14 amino acids. The CDR3 sequence: CASSYAGVDNEQFF. In DNA, the CDR3 is TGTGCCAGCAGTTATGCGGGAGTGGACAATGAGCAGTTCTTC.

The gene calls are TRBV4-1 and TRBJ1-1; 10 positions match TRBD1. Germline loops: CDR1 MGHRA, CDR2 YSYEKL. V was pared by 4 bases and J by 0 bases, with 17 bases of the junction left unmatched. CDR3 length: 20 amino acids. CDR3 in amino acids: CASSLPRSTGGLLMNTEAFF. The CDR3 bases are TGCGCCAGCAGCCTCCCAAGGTCGACAGGGGGCTTGTTGATGAACACTGAAGCTTTCTTT.

The V call is TRBV28, the J call TRBJ2-3, with 8 bases fitting TRBD1. The CDR3 is 13 amino acids. V shed 10 bases, J shed 6 bases, and the junction held 9 bases outside the gene matches. Germline V gives CDR1 MDHEN, CDR2 SYDVKM. CDR3 amino acids: CATTRDRRDTQYF. In DNA, the CDR3 is TGTGCCACCACCAGGGACAGGCGGGATACGCAGTATTTT.

The chain recombines TRBV10-3 with TRBJ2-7; D is possibly TRBD1 (6 bases). V was cut by 5 bases and J by 4 bases, with 12 bases left in between. Germline CDR1 ENHRY, CDR2 SYGVKD. CDR3 length: 13 amino acids. The CDR3 nucleotides read TGTGCCATCAGTTACAGGGAAGATTACGAGCAGTACTTC. It is translated as CAISYREDYEQYF.

The rearrangement uses TRBV12-3 or TRBV12-4 and TRBJ2-7; D is unresolved. There are 12 residues in the CDR3. The V and J ends lost 5 bases and 7 bases respectively, with 12 bases between them. The CDR3 is CASSLALQEQYF. The CDR3 nucleotides read TGTGCCAGCAGTCTCGCCTTACAGGAGCAGTACTTC.

The V call is TRBV6-2 or TRBV6-3, the J call TRBJ2-7, with a tentative D call TRBD1 (5 bases). CDR1 is MNHEY and CDR2 is SVGEGT in the germline V gene. The CDR3 loop spans 15 amino acids. The V end was cut by 2 bases, the J end by 3 bases, with 14 bases between. CDR3 amino acids: CASSYPRARGYEQYF. CDR3 sequence (DNA): TGTGCCAGCAGTTACCCCAGGGCAAGGGGCTACGAGCAGTACTTC.

The chain combines TRBV7-3 with TRBJ2-3, with a possible D match to TRBD1 (6 bases). Per germline, CDR1 SGHTA and CDR2 FQGTGA. This CDR3 contains 16 residues. V was trimmed by 4 bases and J by 4 bases, leaving 18 bases between them. The CDR3 nucleotides read TGTGCCAGCAGCTCCCTTAAACAGGGCTCGGCAGATACGCAGTATTTT. This gives the protein CASSSLKQGSADTQYF.

This chain connects TRBV9 to TRBJ1-3; 7 bases are a match to TRBD1. The germline V gene encodes CDR1 SGDLS and CDR2 YYNGEE. CDR3 length: 14 residues. V was pared by 3 bases and J by 4 bases, with 4 bases of the junction left unmatched. CDR3: CASSEQGRGNTIYF. As DNA, the CDR3 is TGTGCCAGCAGCGAACAGGGGAGAGGAAACACCATATATTTT. Drawing the rest from reference TRBV9 and TRBJ1-3, the complete variable domain is DSGVTQTPKHLITATGQRVTLRCSPRSGDLSVYWYQQSLDQGLQFLIQYYNGEERAKGNILERFSAQQFPDLHSELNLSSLELGDSALYFCASSEQGRGNTIYFGEGSWLTVV.

The chain combines TRBV6-6 with TRBJ2-3, with 12 positions matching TRBD2. CDR1 and CDR2 from the germline V gene are MNHNY and SVGAGI (reference sequence). Trimming removed 6 bases from V and 5 bases from J; junction bases left unmatched: 9. The CDR3 consists of 16 residues. The CDR3 sequence: CASSLPSGRAVDTQYF. The CDR3 DNA reads TGTGCCAGCAGCCTCCCTAGCGGGAGGGCCGTAGATACGCAGTATTTT.

This chain links TRBV6-5 with TRBJ2-7; D is undetermined. The CDR3 runs to 14 residues. V was pared by 5 bases and J by 0 bases, with 11 bases between. Germline lookup yields CDR1 MNHEY and CDR2 SVGAGI. The CDR3 spells CASSPLRSSYEQYF. The CDR3 bases are TGTGCCAGCAGTCCGCTCCGGAGCTCCTACGAGCAGTACTTC.

The V call is TRBV11-1, the J call TRBJ2-1; TRBD1 is a possible D gene (6 bases). This CDR3 contains 14 residues. Germline-derived CDR1 and CDR2 are SGHAT and FQDESV (reference sequence). Trimming took 5 bases from V and 6 from J, leaving 14 bases between them. This CDR3 is CASSALQGGNEQFF. The CDR3 DNA reads as TGTGCCAGCAGCGCCCTCCAAGGGGGCAATGAGCAGTTCTTC.

The gene calls are TRBV9 and TRBJ2-7; 10 bases match TRBD1. Germline assignment: CDR1 SGDLS and CDR2 YYNGEE. Trimming took 0 bases from V and 5 from J; bases not matched to a gene: 5. This CDR3 comprises 15 residues. The CDR3 bases are TGTGCCAGCAGCGTAGGGGGACAGGGGTTTGACGAGCAGTACTTC. Residues: CASSVGGQGFDEQYF.

This clone was detected once. Written as DNA, the CDR3 is TGCGCCAGCAGCCAAGATCGGCTAGGCAATGAGCAGTTCTTC. Encoded protein: CASSQDRLGNEQFF. The rearrangement uses TRBV4-1 and TRBJ2-1; D not resolved. The V and J ends lost 0 bases and 6 bases respectively, with 9 bases between them. Germline V lookup: CDR1 MGHRA, CDR2 YSYEKL. The CDR3 covers 14 residues.